The 6 T cell receptor beta chains below all came from one sample that was sequenced in a study of blood T cell repertoires in COVID-19. The protocol was immunoSEQ multiplex PCR, while the TCRdb copy is restricted to in-frame clones and leaves out a portion. The sample carries more than 200,000 clones, 75% to 90% recorded once. Specimen: PBMCs or T cells enriched from blood (not recorded which). The receptors shown here come from a woman aged 25 to 39 who had been exposed to COVID-19.

The chain joins TRBV15 to TRBJ2-2; 8 positions agree with TRBD2. The CDR3 is made up of 15 amino acids. The junction had 6 bases not matched to a gene; V was cut back by 3 bases and J by 6 bases. Germline V gene data show CDR1 as LNHNV and CDR2 as YYDKDF (reference sequence). CDR3 region: CATSSLAGKAGELFF. CDR3 in DNA: TGTGCCACCAGCAGCTTAGCGGGAAAGGCCGGGGAGCTGTTTTTT.

The J gene is TRBJ2-3, the V gene TRBV30, with D maybe TRBD2 (6 bases). Trimming removed 6 bases from V and 3 bases from J, with 16 bases in between. The CDR3 spans 14 residues. The germline CDR1 and CDR2 sequences are GTSNPN and SVGIG (reference sequence). CDR3: CACPGGGNTDTQYF. CDR3 nucleotides: TGTGCCTGCCCTGGGGGAGGTAATACAGATACGCAGTATTTT.

V and J are TRBV2 and TRBJ2-4, with D perhaps TRBD2 (5 bases). Germline V gene sequence: CDR1 SNHLY, CDR2 FYNNEI. This CDR3 has 12 amino acids. Between the trimmed V and J ends, which lost 5 bases and 11 bases, there was a span of 13 bases. The CDR3, as DNA: TGTGCCAGCAGTCTGAGACCCGGGGTTCAGTACTTC. It translates to CASSLRPGVQYF. The variable domain in full, with the rest retrieved from reference TRBV2 and TRBJ2-4, is EPEVTQTPSHQVTQMGQEVILRCVPISNHLYFYWYRQILGQKVEFLVSFYNNEISEKSEIFDDQFSVERPDGSNFTLKIRSTKLEDSAMYFCASSLRPGVQYFGAGTRLSVL.

V gene TRBV5-1 combines with J gene TRBJ2-1, with TRBD1 matching over 7 bases. The CDR3 contains 15 residues. Germline CDR1 SGHRS, CDR2 YFSETQ. After removal of 1 base from V and 4 bases from J, the junction contained 5 bases not matched to a gene. In DNA, the CDR3 is TGCGCCAGCAGCTTGCGGGACAGCTCATACAATGAGCAGTTCTTC. Its protein is CASSLRDSSYNEQFF.

The rearrangement joins TRBV5-5 to TRBJ1-1; 10 bases fit TRBD1. J lost 5 bases, V lost 4 bases, and 8 bases had no gene match. The CDR3 has 15 amino acids. Germline V gene sequence: CDR1 SGHKS, CDR2 YYEKEE (reference sequence). The CDR3 sequence: CASSGDRGFETEAFF. The CDR3 nucleotides are TGTGCCAGCAGCGGGGACAGGGGCTTTGAAACTGAAGCTTTCTTT.

The chain couples TRBV7-9 to TRBJ2-3; 10 nucleotides agree with TRBD1. Unmatched junction bases numbered 6, after V lost 1 base and J lost 2 bases. This CDR3 has 17 amino acids. The germline CDR1 and CDR2 sequences are SEHNR and FQNEAQ (reference sequence). CDR3 sequence reads: CASSLGGQGSITDTQYF. In nucleotides, the CDR3 is TGTGCCAGCAGCTTAGGGGGACAGGGGTCGATCACAGATACGCAGTATTTT.